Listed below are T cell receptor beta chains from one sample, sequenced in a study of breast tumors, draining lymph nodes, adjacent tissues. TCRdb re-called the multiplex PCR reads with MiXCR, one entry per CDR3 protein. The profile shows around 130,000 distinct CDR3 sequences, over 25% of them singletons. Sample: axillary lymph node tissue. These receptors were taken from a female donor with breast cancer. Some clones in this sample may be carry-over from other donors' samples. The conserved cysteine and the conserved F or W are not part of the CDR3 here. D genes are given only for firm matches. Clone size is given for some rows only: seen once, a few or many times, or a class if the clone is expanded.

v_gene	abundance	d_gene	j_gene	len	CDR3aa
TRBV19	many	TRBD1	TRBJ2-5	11	ASSLNRGETQY
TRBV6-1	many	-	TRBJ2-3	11	ASSDPGTDTQY
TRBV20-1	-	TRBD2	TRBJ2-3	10	SAVLAGYTQY
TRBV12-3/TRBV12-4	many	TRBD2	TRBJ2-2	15	ASSDASGGTNTGELF
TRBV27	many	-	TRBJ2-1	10	ASSEIHNEQF
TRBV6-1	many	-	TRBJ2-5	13	ATSSESAGRETQY
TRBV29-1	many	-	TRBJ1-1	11	SVSGQLNTEAF
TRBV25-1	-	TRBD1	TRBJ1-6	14	ASSAIQGAGNSPLH
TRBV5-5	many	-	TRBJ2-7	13	ASSLGTGLSYEQY
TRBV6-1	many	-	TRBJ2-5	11	ASRMGVGETQY
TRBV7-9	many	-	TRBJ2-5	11	ASSLALQETQY
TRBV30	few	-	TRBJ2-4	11	AWSVGLKNIQY
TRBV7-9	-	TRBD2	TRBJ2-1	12	ASSRLADYNEQF
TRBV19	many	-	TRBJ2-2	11	ASSDNPLGELF
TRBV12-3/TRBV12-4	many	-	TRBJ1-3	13	ASSEQAGSGNTIY
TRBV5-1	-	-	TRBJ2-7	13	ASSLFAGTAREQY
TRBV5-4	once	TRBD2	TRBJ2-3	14	ASSYRGGANTDTQY
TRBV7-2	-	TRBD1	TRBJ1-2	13	ASSRDGDRGQVYT
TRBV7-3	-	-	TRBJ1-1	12	ASRYSRGNTEAF
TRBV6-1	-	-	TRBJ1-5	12	ASSPGFVNQPRH
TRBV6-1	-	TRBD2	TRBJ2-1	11	ASSHGGADEQF
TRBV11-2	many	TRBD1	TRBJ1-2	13	ASSSTGTGRYGYT
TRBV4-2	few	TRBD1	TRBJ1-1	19	ASSQDGYDRGRVDGVTEAF
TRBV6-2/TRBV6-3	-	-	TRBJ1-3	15	ASSHSPSPISGNTIY
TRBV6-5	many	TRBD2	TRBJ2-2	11	ASWSGDTGELF
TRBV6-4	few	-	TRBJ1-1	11	ASKQQMNTEAF
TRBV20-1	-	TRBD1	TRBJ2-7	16	SARDTHRTGGNPYEQY
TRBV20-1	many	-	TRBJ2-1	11	SATIMGYNEQF
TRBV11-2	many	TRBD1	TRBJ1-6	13	ASSLGQGYNSPLH
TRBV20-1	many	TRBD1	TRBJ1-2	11	SADDRANYGYT
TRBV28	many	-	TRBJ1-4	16	ASSLHRVRQVVNEKLF
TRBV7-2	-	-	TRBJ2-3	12	ASSWQGRTDTQY
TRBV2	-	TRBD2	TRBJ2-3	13	ASRARDYATDVQY
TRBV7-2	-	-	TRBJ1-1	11	ASSLSLQAEAF
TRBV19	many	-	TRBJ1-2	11	ASSIEDTGGYT
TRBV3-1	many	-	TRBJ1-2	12	ASSQLYANYGYT
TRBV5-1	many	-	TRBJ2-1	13	ASSLGASSYNEQF
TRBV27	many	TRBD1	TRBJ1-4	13	ASSKQGRTNEKLF